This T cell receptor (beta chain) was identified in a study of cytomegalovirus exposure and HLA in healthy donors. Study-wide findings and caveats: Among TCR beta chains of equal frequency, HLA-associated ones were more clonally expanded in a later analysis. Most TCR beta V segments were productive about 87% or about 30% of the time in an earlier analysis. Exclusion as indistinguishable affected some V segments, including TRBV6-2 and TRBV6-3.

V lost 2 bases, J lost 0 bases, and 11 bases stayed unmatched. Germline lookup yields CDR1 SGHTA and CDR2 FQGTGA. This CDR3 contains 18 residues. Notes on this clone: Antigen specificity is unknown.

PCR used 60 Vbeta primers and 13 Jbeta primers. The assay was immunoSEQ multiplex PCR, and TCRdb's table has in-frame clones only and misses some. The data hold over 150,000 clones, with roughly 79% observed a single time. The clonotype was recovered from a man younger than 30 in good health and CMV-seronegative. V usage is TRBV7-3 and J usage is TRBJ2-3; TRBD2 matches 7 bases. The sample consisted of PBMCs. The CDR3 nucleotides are TGTGCCAGCAGCTTAGAGGCAGCGGGACGGTATAGCACAGATACGCAGTATTTT. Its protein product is CASSLEAAGRYSTDTQYF.